The 29 T cell receptor beta chains listed next were all sequenced from one sample in a study of T cell responses to AZD1222 COVID-19 vaccine. TCRdb's table, derived via immunoSEQ multiplex PCR, lists solely in-frame clones and lacks some. The table records tens of thousands of clones, more than 85% of them present only once. The sequences come from peripheral blood, collected 28 days after the second AZD1222 dose. All receptors derive from an adult who received the AZD1222 COVID-19 vaccine.

The chain carries TRBV30 and TRBJ2-3; no clear D. The CDR3 covers 13 residues. The germline CDR1 and CDR2 sequences are GTSNPN and SVGIG (reference sequence). Trimming took off 1 base at V and 4 bases at J, with 9 bases between the two ends. CDR3 in amino acids: CAWSAQRADTQYF. Here the CDR3 DNA reads TGTGCCTGGAGTGCACAACGGGCAGATACGCAGTATTTT.

J is TRBJ1-1 and V is TRBV6-5; D gene unclear. Trimming pared 0 bases from V and 7 bases from J, leaving 15 bases between. The length of the CDR3 is 15 residues. CDR1 is MNHEY and CDR2 is SVGAGI in the germline V gene. The CDR3 reads CASSYSMRLAGEAFF. The CDR3 region has the DNA TGTGCCAGCAGTTACTCGATGCGTCTTGCGGGTGAAGCTTTCTTT.

V gene TRBV30 combines with J gene TRBJ2-7, with 7 bases fitting TRBD2. Germline V gene sequence: CDR1 GTSNPN, CDR2 SVGIG (reference sequence). V shed 2 bases and J 2 bases; nucleotides not matched to a gene: 3. The CDR3 covers 13 residues. This CDR3 is CAWSWGGPYEQYF. The CDR3 nucleotides are TGTGCCTGGAGTTGGGGAGGGCCCTACGAGCAGTACTTC.

Here the CDR3 reads CASSLGLNMPQHF. CDR3 DNA sequence: TGTGCCAGCAGTTTGGGCCTTAATATGCCCCAGCATTTT. The chain combines TRBV12-3 or TRBV12-4 with TRBJ1-5, with D unclear. The CDR3 totals 13 residues. The V end was cut by 3 bases, the J end by 9 bases, with 12 bases between.

The chain combines TRBV7-2 with TRBJ1-6, with 7 bases that match TRBD1. With 2 bases clipped from V and 7 bases from J, the junction kept 8 bases outside the gene matches. CDR3 size: 16 residues. Germline V lookup: CDR1 SGHTA, CDR2 FQGNSA. CDR3 in DNA: TGTGCCAGCAGCTTACTCCCTGGACAGGAAAATTCACCCCTCCACTTT. Translated: CASSLLPGQENSPLHF.

CDR3: CASSPRAQMNNSPLHF. The CDR3 DNA sequence: TGTGCCAGCAGCCCCCGGGCTCAGATGAATAATTCACCCCTCCACTTT. V and J are TRBV3-1 (or the pseudogene TRBV3-2) and TRBJ1-6; D is unresolved. The CDR3 totals 16 residues. The V end lost 4 bases, the J end lost 5 bases, and 15 bases lay between the germline ends. CDR1 and CDR2 from the germline V gene are LGHDT and YNNKEL (reference sequence).

The chain combines TRBV7-9 with TRBJ1-2; 8 nucleotides agree with TRBD1. Germline V lookup: CDR1 SEHNR, CDR2 FQNEAQ (reference sequence). After removal of 6 bases from V and 1 base from J, the junction contained 7 bases not matched to a gene. The CDR3 runs 15 residues. CDR3 in amino acids: CASRNTGGFNYGYTF. The CDR3, as DNA: TGTGCCAGCAGGAACACAGGGGGTTTTAACTATGGCTACACCTTC.

The chain joins TRBV7-9 to TRBJ1-1, with D possibly matching TRBD1 (5 bases). This CDR3 is built from 12 residues. CDR1 is SEHNR and CDR2 is FQNEAQ in the germline V gene (reference sequence). V lost 5 bases and J 7 bases, leaving 11 bases between the germline ends. This chain's CDR3 is CASSPSGGEAFF. The DNA for the CDR3 is TGTGCCAGCAGCCCAAGTGGGGGTGAAGCTTTCTTT. Drawing the rest from reference TRBV7-9 and TRBJ1-1, the complete variable domain is DTGVSQNPRHKITKRGQNVTFRCDPISEHNRLYWYRQTLGQGPEFLTYFQNEAQLEKSRLLSDRFSAERPKGSFSTLEIQRTEQGDSAMYLCASSPSGGEAFFGQGTRLTVV.

The chain carries TRBV6-5 and TRBJ1-6, with 8 bases lining up with TRBD1. The CDR3 is 14 residues long. V lost 11 bases and J lost 8; bases outside the gene matches: 11. CDR1 and CDR2 from the germline V gene are MNHEY and SVGAGI. CDR3 in amino acids: CAGGQGFYDSPLHF. The CDR3 DNA reads as TGTGCCGGTGGACAGGGATTTTACGATTCACCCCTCCACTTT.

This chain uses TRBV12-3 or TRBV12-4 with TRBJ1-2; D might be TRBD1 (5 bases). The CDR3 length is 12 residues. Trimming pared 5 bases from V and 7 bases from J, leaving 11 bases between. The CDR3 DNA is TGTGCCAGCAGTCCCAGGGTTTTTGGCTACACCTTC. Residues: CASSPRVFGYTF.

The rearrangement links TRBV27 to TRBJ2-7, with a possible D match to TRBD1 (6 bases). Trimming left V 2 bases short and J 4 bases short, with 12 bases between. The germline CDR1 and CDR2 sequences are MNHEY and SMNVEV (reference sequence). The CDR3 has 14 amino acids. CDR3 in DNA: TGTGCCAGCAGTTTAAGGGGGTCGGGGTACGAGCAGTACTTC. Translated: CASSLRGSGYEQYF.

The chain combines TRBV29-1 with TRBJ1-1; D may be TRBD1 (5 bases). The CDR3 has 12 residues. V was cut by 0 bases and J by 11 bases, with 13 bases left in between. CDR1 is SQVTM, CDR2 ANQGSEA, per germline. CDR3 amino acids: CSVEEWTIEAFF. CDR3 coding DNA: TGCAGCGTTGAAGAGTGGACAATTGAGGCTTTCTTT.

The gene calls are TRBV5-5 and TRBJ2-7; 10 bases match TRBD1. V was clipped by 4 bases and J by 6 bases; unmatched bases: 16. CDR3 length equals 17 residues. Germline V lookup: CDR1 SGHKS, CDR2 YYEKEE (reference sequence). The CDR3 here is CASSQIHTGTGVSEQYF. The CDR3 nucleotides are TGTGCCAGCAGCCAAATCCACACCGGGACAGGGGTTTCCGAGCAGTACTTC.

This chain uses TRBV19 with TRBJ2-6; TRBD2 is a possible D gene (5 bases). Germline V gene sequence: CDR1 LNHDA, CDR2 SQIVND (reference sequence). V lost 6 bases, J lost 1 base, and 16 bases lay in between. The CDR3 is made up of 17 amino acids. The CDR3 region has the DNA TGTGCCAGTAGGACACCGGTCGGCGGGTCTGGGGCCAACGTCCTGACTTTC. This gives the protein CASRTPVGGSGANVLTF.

The chain combines TRBV7-2 with TRBJ1-1; D call uncertain. V lost 4 bases, J lost 11 bases, and 14 bases lay in between. The germline CDR1 and CDR2 sequences are SGHTA and FQGNSA. The CDR3 consists of 12 residues. CDR3 sequence (DNA): TGTGCCAGCAGCTCCGATATCTGGAGGGCTTTCTTT. Its protein product is CASSSDIWRAFF.

The V call is TRBV6-1, the J call TRBJ2-2; D may match TRBD1 or TRBD2 (5 bases each). Germline CDR1 reads MNHNS; CDR2 reads SASEGT. The CDR3 loop spans 15 amino acids. Between the trimmed V and J ends, which lost 2 bases and 3 bases, there was a span of 10 bases. The DNA of the CDR3 is TGTGCCAGCAGTGAATCTAGGGGAGACACCGGGGAGCTGTTTTTT. Protein sequence: CASSESRGDTGELFF.

The rearrangement joins TRBV28 to TRBJ1-5; D call uncertain. The CDR3 loop spans 13 amino acids. V dropped 7 bases and J dropped 7 bases, with 14 bases sitting between them. Germline assignment: CDR1 MDHEN and CDR2 SYDVKM. The CDR3 loop is CASNSLPRQPQHF. The CDR3 nucleotides read TGTGCCAGCAACAGTCTCCCAAGGCAGCCCCAGCATTTT.

The V and J genes are TRBV7-3 and TRBJ2-6; D is unresolved. This CDR3 is built from 15 residues. Trimming took off 4 bases at V and 0 bases at J, with 7 bases between the two ends. Germline V gene lookup returns CDR1 SGHTA and CDR2 FQGTGA. Written as DNA, the CDR3 is TGTGCCAGCAGCTCCAAGGTCTCTGGGGCCAACGTCCTGACTTTC. Protein product: CASSSKVSGANVLTF.

The J gene is TRBJ1-2, the V gene TRBV5-6; TRBD1 aligns across 12 bases. CDR3 size: 16 residues. The J segment lost 2 bases and the V segment lost 4 bases, leaving 6 bases of the junction unmatched. Germline loops: CDR1 SGHDT, CDR2 YYEEEE. CDR3 DNA sequence: TGTGCCAGCAGCGCGGGGACAGGGGGCTCGAACTATGGCTACACCTTC. Translating gives CASSAGTGGSNYGYTF.

The chain has TRBV28 and TRBJ1-1, with 8 bases lining up with TRBD1. This CDR3 has 17 amino acids. The V and J ends lost 2 bases and 1 base, in that order; junction bases with no gene match: 9. The germline gives CDR1 MDHEN, CDR2 SYDVKM. CDR3 sequence reads: CASSLGGPTGANTEAFF. The DNA for the CDR3 is TGTGCCAGCAGTTTAGGTGGCCCGACAGGGGCGAACACTGAAGCTTTCTTT.

This chain links TRBV6-5 with TRBJ1-2; D ambiguous. Germline V gene sequence: CDR1 MNHEY, CDR2 SVGAGI. CDR3 length equals 13 residues. Deletions cut 6 bases from V and 13 bases from J, with 21 bases between. CDR3 sequence (DNA): TGTGCCAGCAGGTCGGGTTCTTCTTATGGGGTCACCTTC. Translation gives CASRSGSSYGVTF.

This chain joins TRBV28 and TRBJ1-2, with D unclear. The CDR3 is 15 amino acids. V dropped 6 bases and J dropped 2 bases, with 16 bases sitting between them. Germline V lookup: CDR1 MDHEN, CDR2 SYDVKM. The CDR3 protein is CASSPTSPLNYGYTF. As DNA, the CDR3 is TGTGCCAGCAGCCCTACAAGCCCCCTGAACTATGGCTACACCTTC.

V usage is TRBV5-1 and J usage is TRBJ2-5; 7 bases map to TRBD1. The CDR3 is 13 amino acids. Germline CDR1 is SGHRS and CDR2 is YFSETQ. V was pared by 4 bases and J by 2 bases, with 2 bases of the junction left unmatched. The chain's CDR3 is CASSRDRQETQYF. The CDR3 DNA reads as TGCGCCAGCAGCCGGGACAGACAAGAGACCCAGTACTTC.

The gene calls are TRBV6-2 or TRBV6-3 and TRBJ2-3; 7 nucleotides line up with TRBD1. Germline CDR1 is MNHEY and CDR2 is SVGEGT. V shed 0 bases and J 4 bases; nucleotides not matched to a gene: 13. This CDR3 is built from 18 residues. The CDR3 protein is CASSYSMTLRQGADTQYF. The CDR3 bases are TGTGCCAGCAGTTACTCAATGACCCTACGACAGGGCGCAGATACGCAGTATTTT.

The V and J genes are TRBV6-5 and TRBJ2-2; D not certain. V was trimmed by 4 bases and J by 4 bases, leaving 7 bases between them. The CDR3 sequence is 13 residues long. The germline V gene has CDR1 MNHEY and CDR2 SVGAGI. CDR3 nucleotide sequence: TGTGCCAGCAGTTTCTGGGCCACCGGGGAGCTGTTTTTT. Translation gives CASSFWATGELFF.

The rearrangement links TRBV11-2 to TRBJ2-3; 8 positions match TRBD2. J gave up 4 bases and V 1 base, and 4 bases lay outside the gene matches. CDR1 and CDR2 from the germline V gene are SGHAT and FQNNGV. The CDR3 totals 15 residues. The CDR3 sequence is CASSLAGGPADTQYF. CDR3 coding DNA: TGTGCCAGCAGCTTAGCGGGGGGGCCGGCAGATACGCAGTATTTT. Using reference TRBV11-2 and TRBJ2-3 for the parts outside the CDR3, the full variable domain is EAGVAQSPRYKIIEKRQSVAFWCNPISGHATLYWYQQILGQGPKLLIQFQNNGVVDDSQLPKDRFSAERLKGVDSTLKIQPAKLEDSAVYLCASSLAGGPADTQYFGPGTRLTVL.

The rearrangement uses TRBV5-1 and TRBJ2-1; D is uncertain. Trimming took off 7 bases at V and 1 base at J, with 6 bases between the two ends. CDR3 length: 12 amino acids. Germline V CDR1 and CDR2: SGHRS, YFSETQ. The CDR3: CASGRSYNEQFF. The CDR3 nucleotides are TGCGCCAGCGGCAGGTCCTACAATGAGCAGTTCTTC.

CDR3 loop: CASSPTFPAQETQYF. In DNA form, the CDR3 reads TGCGCCAGCAGCCCCACCTTCCCCGCCCAGGAGACCCAGTACTTC. The chain is built from TRBV5-1 and TRBJ2-5, with D unclear. Trimming stripped 4 bases from V and 5 bases from J, with 18 bases between. CDR3 length equals 15 residues. Germline V gene data show CDR1 as SGHRS and CDR2 as YFSETQ. Drawing the rest from reference TRBV5-1 and TRBJ2-5, the complete variable domain is KAGVTQTPRYLIKTRGQQVTLSCSPISGHRSVSWYQQTPGQGLQFLFEYFSETQRNKGNFPGRFSGRQFSNSRSEMNVSTLELGDSALYLCASSPTFPAQETQYFGPGTRLLVL.

This sequence joins TRBV3-1 (or the pseudogene TRBV3-2) and TRBJ1-5; TRBD1 matches at 7 bases. After removal of 5 bases from V and 5 bases from J, the junction contained 6 bases not matched to a gene. CDR1 and CDR2 (germline): LGHDT, YNNKEL (reference sequence). This CDR3 comprises 14 residues. The CDR3 nucleotides read TGTGCCAGCAGCAGGGGGACAGATGATCAGCCCCAGCATTTT. This gives the protein CASSRGTDDQPQHF.